This T cell receptor beta chain was observed in a study of blood T cell repertoires in COVID-19. CDR3 length equals 16 residues. The germline V and J ends were trimmed by 1 base and 5 bases, with 15 bases remaining between them. CDR1 is LNHNV and CDR2 is YYDKDF in the germline V gene (reference sequence). The Seattle site enrolled patients during active infection and followed them longitudinally. The authors' processing: Reference gene primer amplification gave estimated nucleated cell counts. Clones were read by immunoSEQ multiplex PCR, and TCRdb kept only the in-frame ones, dropping some. Clone size and the V and J calls come from that table; the DNA yielded D and trimming. The profile shows 400,000 or so clones, approximately 90% of them singletons.

Material: peripheral blood. The chain has TRBV15 and TRBJ2-1; tentatively, D is TRBD2 (6 bases). The sequence came from a man younger than 35 with COVID-19, enrolled during active disease. CDR3 sequence: CATSRGLTRENNEQFF. CDR3 DNA: TGTGCCACCAGCAGAGGCCTGACTAGGGAGAACAATGAGCAGTTCTTC.